One sample yielded the 21 T cell receptor beta chains listed below, sequenced in a study of T-cell memory formation after mild COVID-19. TCRdb reprocessed the 5' RACE reads with MiXCR, giving one entry per CDR3 protein. The sample records 110,000 or so distinct CDR3 sequences, 20% to 25% being singletons. Sequencing was performed on PBMCs or a T cell subset sorted from them (not recorded which). Source of these receptors: a man between 18 and 29 years old who had mild COVID-19 (a few samples of this study predate the infection). Cell type and time point are not known.

The CDR3 DNA reads TGTGCCAGCAGCCACAGTGGTGCGGGAGAGACCCAGTACTTC. Amino acids: CASSHSGAGETQYF. The V call is TRBV7-2, the J call TRBJ2-5; a weak D match, TRBD2 (5 bases). Trimming pared 5 bases from V and 4 bases from J, leaving 14 bases between. Germline V lookup: CDR1 SGHTA, CDR2 FQGNSA. This CDR3 region has 14 residues.

The chain uses TRBV12-3 or TRBV12-4 and TRBJ2-1, with 7 bases lining up with TRBD1. This CDR3 spans 19 amino acids. V lost 2 bases and J lost 1; bases outside the gene matches: 14. The CDR3 protein is CASSLRQTGLRGSYNEQFF. Written as DNA, the CDR3 is TGTGCCAGCAGTTTACGGCAGACAGGGCTACGGGGATCCTACAATGAGCAGTTCTTC.

The rearrangement links TRBV6-2 or TRBV6-3 to TRBJ2-2; TRBD1 aligns across 8 bases. V trimming: 2 bases; J trimming: 5 bases; junction bases outside the gene matches: 7. This CDR3 is 16 amino acids long. Germline lookup yields CDR1 MNHEY and CDR2 SVGEGT. The CDR3, as DNA: TGTGCCAGCAGTTACGCTCCAGGGGGCCAGACCGGGGAGCTGTTTTTT. Protein sequence: CASSYAPGGQTGELFF.

This clonotype was counted between two and nine times. The chain links TRBV6-2 or TRBV6-3 to TRBJ2-7, with D tentatively TRBD1 (6 bases). From germline, CDR1 is MNHEY and CDR2 SVGEGT. CDR3 length: 13 residues. The V and J ends lost 2 bases and 4 bases respectively, with 9 bases between them. The CDR3 region is CASSYPGEYEQYV. Written as DNA, the CDR3 is TGTGCCAGCAGTTACCCAGGGGAATACGAGCAGTACGTC.

This clonotype turned up a few times. V and J are TRBV5-1 and TRBJ2-1; 8 bases match TRBD1. With V trimmed by 3 bases and J by 9 bases, 8 bases remained unmatched. CDR3 size: 14 residues. Germline CDR1 is SGHRS and CDR2 is YFSETQ. CDR3 in DNA: TGCGCCAGCAGCTACCGACAGGGGCCTTTTGAGCAGTTCTTC. Amino acids: CASSYRQGPFEQFF.

This chain connects TRBV27 to TRBJ2-1; tentative D call: TRBD1 (6 bases). V was clipped by 10 bases and J by 5 bases, with 15 bases between them. The length of the CDR3 is 13 residues. CDR1 is MNHEY, CDR2 SMNVEV, per germline (reference sequence). This CDR3 reads CATWGLPNNEQFF. Here the CDR3 DNA reads TGTGCCACCTGGGGGCTCCCCAACAATGAGCAGTTCTTC.

The J gene is TRBJ1-3, the V gene TRBV12-3 or TRBV12-4; possibly TRBD1 for D (6 bases). Between the trimmed V and J ends, which lost 5 bases and 3 bases, there was a span of 11 bases. This CDR3 is 14 amino acids long. This CDR3 is CASSPDRFGNTIYF. The CDR3, as DNA: TGTGCCAGCAGTCCCGACAGGTTTGGAAACACCATATATTTT.

This chain joins TRBV7-9 and TRBJ2-3; 10 bases align to TRBD1. The CDR3 loop spans 16 amino acids. From germline, CDR1 is SEHNR and CDR2 FQNEAQ (reference sequence). After removal of 6 bases from V and 3 bases from J, the junction contained 9 bases not matched to a gene. CDR3 in amino acids: CASRIGTGEVTDTQYF. The CDR3 bases are TGTGCCAGCAGGATCGGGACAGGGGAAGTTACAGATACGCAGTATTTT.

This clonotype was counted ten times or more. This sequence joins TRBV13 and TRBJ2-7; unclear D gene. The germline V gene has CDR1 PRHDT and CDR2 FYEKMQ (reference sequence). The ends were cut back, 3 bases at V and 2 bases at J, with 8 bases in the middle. The CDR3 is made up of 13 amino acids. The DNA for the CDR3 is TGTGCCAGCAGCTTGGGCGTTGCCTACGAGCAGTACTTC. It translates to CASSLGVAYEQYF.

This clonotype was seen more than once but under ten times. The chain uses TRBV15 and TRBJ2-1; D is tentatively TRBD1 or TRBD2 (5 bases each). V lost 0 bases, J lost 7 bases, and 13 bases lay in between. CDR3 size: 15 residues. Germline V gene sequence: CDR1 LNHNV, CDR2 YYDKDF (reference sequence). CDR3 in DNA: TGTGCCACCAGCAGAGATCTGGGGGTCTGGAATGAGCAGTTCTTC. This encodes CATSRDLGVWNEQFF.

The chain employs TRBV5-1 and TRBJ1-1; D is uncertain. This CDR3 spans 13 amino acids. From germline, CDR1 is SGHRS and CDR2 YFSETQ. Trimming pared 5 bases from V and 0 bases from J, leaving 8 bases between. The CDR3 nucleotides read TGCGCCAGCAGGGCAGCAATGAACACTGAAGCTTTCTTT. This encodes CASRAAMNTEAFF.

V usage is TRBV4-3 and J usage is TRBJ2-2; TRBD2 matches at 10 bases. V shed 0 bases and J 6 bases; nucleotides not matched to a gene: 4. The CDR3 covers 16 residues. Germline loops: CDR1 LGHNA, CDR2 YSLEER. This chain's CDR3 is CASSQDTSGIAGELFF. In nucleotides, the CDR3 is TGCGCCAGCAGCCAAGATACTAGCGGGATAGCCGGGGAGCTGTTTTTT.

The chain uses TRBV4-1 and TRBJ1-2; weak D call: TRBD1 (5 bases). The V end was cut by 1 base, the J end by 4 bases, with 13 bases between. There are 15 residues in the CDR3. CDR1 MGHRA and CDR2 YSYEKL come from the germline V gene. CDR3 DNA: TGCGCCAGCAGCCAAGTCGAAGGGGCAGGCTATGGCTACACCTTC. This codes for CASSQVEGAGYGYTF.

This clonotype was observed a few times. The chain joins TRBV6-1 to TRBJ2-1; D not resolved. Trimming took 1 base from V and 1 from J, leaving 8 bases between them. Germline V CDR1 and CDR2: MNHNS, SASEGT. The CDR3 totals 15 residues. As DNA, the CDR3 is TGTGCCAGCAGTGAAGTTCCGGGTTCCTACAATGAGCAGTTCTTC. Translating it yields CASSEVPGSYNEQFF.

The chain recombines TRBV13 with TRBJ2-5, with D hard to call. CDR3 size: 12 residues. V was pared by 5 bases and J by 4 bases, with 8 bases between. In germline, CDR1 is PRHDT, CDR2 FYEKMQ (reference sequence). DNA for the CDR3: TGTGCCAGCAGCCCAGGAAGAGAGACCCAGTACTTC. It is translated as CASSPGRETQYF.

There are a few counts of this clonotype. This chain joins TRBV6-2 or TRBV6-3 and TRBJ1-5, with TRBD1 as a possible D gene (6 bases). Trimming took off 2 bases at V and 7 bases at J, with 9 bases between the two ends. CDR1 is MNHEY, CDR2 SVGEGT, per germline. This CDR3 has 13 residues. The CDR3, as DNA: TGTGCCAGCAGTTACACGAGGGGGCAGCCCCAGCATTTT. Protein: CASSYTRGQPQHF.

This clonotype was seen more than once but under ten times. V gene TRBV20-1 combines with J gene TRBJ1-5; maybe TRBD1 (5 bases). Germline loops: CDR1 DFQATT, CDR2 SNEGSKA (reference sequence). The ends were cut back, 6 bases at V and 2 bases at J, with 20 bases in the middle. The CDR3 is 16 amino acids. The CDR3 sequence: CSAADSQFLGNQPQHF. Here the CDR3 DNA reads TGCAGTGCCGCAGACAGCCAGTTTTTGGGCAATCAGCCCCAGCATTTT.

The rearrangement uses TRBV7-2 and TRBJ2-3; D might be TRBD2 (6 bases). Germline-derived CDR1 and CDR2 are SGHTA and FQGNSA. CDR3 size: 18 residues. V was shortened by 2 bases and J by 10 bases, with 28 bases between the two germline ends. CDR3 in amino acids: CASSLSRTTGGPYSSQYF. CDR3 DNA sequence: TGTGCCAGCAGCTTATCTCGGACTACCGGCGGTCCATATTCGTCGCAGTATTTT.

The rearrangement joins TRBV4-3 to TRBJ2-7; D possibly corresponds to TRBD1 (5 bases). Trimming cost V 1 base and J 0 bases, with 13 bases left between them. The CDR3 loop spans 16 amino acids. Looked up from germline, CDR1 is LGHNA and CDR2 is YSLEER. Here the CDR3 reads CASSQGLGQGSYEQYV. In nucleotides, the CDR3 is TGCGCCAGCAGCCAAGGTCTGGGGCAGGGCTCCTACGAGCAGTACGTC.

This clonotype has just a few counts. The gene calls are TRBV7-9 and TRBJ2-3; no clear D. CDR3 length: 11 amino acids. V was shortened by 5 bases and J by 7 bases, with 7 bases between the two germline ends. From germline, CDR1 is SEHNR and CDR2 FQNEAQ (reference sequence). The CDR3 is CASSPMNTQYF. CDR3 nucleotides: TGTGCCAGCAGCCCCATGAATACGCAGTATTTT.

This clonotype was found a few times. The J gene is TRBJ2-7, the V gene TRBV7-9; D possibly uses TRBD1 or TRBD2 (5 bases each). The germline gives CDR1 SEHNR, CDR2 FQNEAQ (reference sequence). The V end was cut by 3 bases, the J end by 6 bases, with 9 bases between. The CDR3 runs to 12 residues. The CDR3 nucleotides are TGTGCCAGCAGCTTTGTGAGGGGCGAGCAGTACTTC. Amino acid sequence: CASSFVRGEQYF.